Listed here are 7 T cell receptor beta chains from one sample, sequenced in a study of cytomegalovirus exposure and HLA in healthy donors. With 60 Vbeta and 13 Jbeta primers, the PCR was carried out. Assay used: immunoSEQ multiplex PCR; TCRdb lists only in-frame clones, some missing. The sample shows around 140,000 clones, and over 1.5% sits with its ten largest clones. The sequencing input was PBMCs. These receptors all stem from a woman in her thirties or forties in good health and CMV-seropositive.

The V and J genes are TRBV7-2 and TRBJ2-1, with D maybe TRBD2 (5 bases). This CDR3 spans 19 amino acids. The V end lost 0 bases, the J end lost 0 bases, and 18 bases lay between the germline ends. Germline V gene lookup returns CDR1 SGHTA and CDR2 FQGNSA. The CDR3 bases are TGTGCCAGCAGCTTAGCGAGGGCCCCAGTGGGAATCTCCTACAATGAGCAGTTCTTC. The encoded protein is CASSLARAPVGISYNEQFF. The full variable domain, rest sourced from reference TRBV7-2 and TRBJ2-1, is GAGVSQSPSNKVTEKGKDVELRCDPISGHTALYWYRQSLGQGLEFLIYFQGNSAPDKSGLPSDRFSAERTGGSVSTLTIQRTQQEDSAVYLCASSLARAPVGISYNEQFFGPGTRLTVL.

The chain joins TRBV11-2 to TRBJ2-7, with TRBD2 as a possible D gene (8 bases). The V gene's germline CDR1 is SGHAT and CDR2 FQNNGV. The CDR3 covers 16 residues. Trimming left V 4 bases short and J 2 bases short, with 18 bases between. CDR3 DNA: TGTGCCAGCAGCTCTATAGCGGGGCAGGGGGCCTACGAGCAGTACTTC. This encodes CASSSIAGQGAYEQYF.

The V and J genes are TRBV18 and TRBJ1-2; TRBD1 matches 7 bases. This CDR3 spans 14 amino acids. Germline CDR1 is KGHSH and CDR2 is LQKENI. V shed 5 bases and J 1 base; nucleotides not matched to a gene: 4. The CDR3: CASSSDRVNYGYTF. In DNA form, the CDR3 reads TGTGCCAGCTCATCAGACAGGGTTAACTATGGCTACACCTTC.

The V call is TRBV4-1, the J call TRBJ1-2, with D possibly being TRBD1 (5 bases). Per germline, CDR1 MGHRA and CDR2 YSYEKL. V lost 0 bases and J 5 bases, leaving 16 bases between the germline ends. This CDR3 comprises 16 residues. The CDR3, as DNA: TGCGCCAGCAGCCAAGACCCAGGGTCAGGGCAGTATGGCTACACCTTC. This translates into CASSQDPGSGQYGYTF.

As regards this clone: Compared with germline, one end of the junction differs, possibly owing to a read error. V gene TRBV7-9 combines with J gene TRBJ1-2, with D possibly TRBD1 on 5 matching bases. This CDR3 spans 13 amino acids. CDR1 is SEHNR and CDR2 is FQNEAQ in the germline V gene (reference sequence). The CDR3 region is CASSLGNLRTSAF. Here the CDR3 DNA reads TGTGCCAGCAGCTTAGGGAACCTCCGGACATCAGCCTTC.

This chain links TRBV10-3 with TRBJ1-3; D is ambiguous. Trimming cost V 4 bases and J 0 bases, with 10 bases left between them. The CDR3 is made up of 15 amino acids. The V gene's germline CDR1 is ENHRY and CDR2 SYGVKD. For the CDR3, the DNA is TGTGCCATCAGTGTTGCTCTAAGCTCTGGAAACACCATATATTTT. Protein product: CAISVALSSGNTIYF.

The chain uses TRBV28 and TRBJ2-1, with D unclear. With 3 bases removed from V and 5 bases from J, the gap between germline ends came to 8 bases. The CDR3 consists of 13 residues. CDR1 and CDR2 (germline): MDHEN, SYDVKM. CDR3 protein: CASSFLQNNEQFF. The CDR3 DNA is TGTGCCAGCAGTTTCCTCCAGAACAATGAGCAGTTCTTC.